Following are 15 T cell receptor beta chains from one sample sequenced in a study of regulatory T cells in long-lasting Graves disease. Time point here: persistent/refractory GD, antithyroid drugs over 5 years with positive TRAb. From PBMCs, RNA was extracted and then used to make the TCR library. HTBI primers from iRepertoire and Arm-PCR of CDR3 regions yielded the TCR beta libraries. TCRdb passed the multiplex PCR reads through MiXCR, listing each CDR3 protein once. There are more than 350,000 distinct CDR3 sequences in the sample; around 23% occur only once, and 13% to 15% lies in the top ten. The source material was peripheral blood mononuclear cells (PBMCs), sampled when the disease was refractory, from a patient treated with antithyroid drugs. The receptors originated from a female donor with Graves disease.

The V and J genes are TRBV9 and TRBJ2-7; TRBD1 aligns across 7 bases. Per the germline V gene, CDR1 is SGDLS and CDR2 is YYNGEE. The CDR3 extends over 16 amino acids. Unmatched junction bases numbered 9, after V lost 0 bases and J lost 3 bases. CDR3 amino acids: CASSVGSETGLYEQYF. The CDR3 DNA reads TGTGCCAGCAGCGTAGGATCCGAGACAGGGCTCTACGAGCAGTACTTC.

The chain employs TRBV30 and TRBJ2-1; D ambiguous. V was pared by 3 bases and J by 5 bases, with 11 bases between. The CDR3 runs to 13 residues. Germline CDR1 reads GTSNPN; CDR2 reads SVGIG (reference sequence). CDR3 DNA: TGTGCCTGGAGGGACCGCAACGACAATGAGCAGTTCTTC. Its protein is CAWRDRNDNEQFF.

There are a few counts of this clonotype. This chain connects TRBV7-9 to TRBJ2-7; D is undetermined. The CDR3 has 12 amino acids. Between the trimmed V and J ends, which lost 5 bases and 4 bases, there was a span of 9 bases. Germline lookup yields CDR1 SEHNR and CDR2 FQNEAQ (reference sequence). CDR3 DNA: TGTGCCAGCAGCGACGACATATACGAGCAGTACTTC. Its protein is CASSDDIYEQYF.

This clonotype was counted ten times or more. The genes are TRBV28 and TRBJ2-7; D is unclear. This CDR3 contains 14 residues. Germline CDR1 reads MDHEN; CDR2 reads SYDVKM. V shed 6 bases and J shed 4 bases, with 16 bases lying between them. DNA for the CDR3: TGTGCCAGCAGGCTGACTGGGAACCAATACGAGCAGTACTTC. Translated: CASRLTGNQYEQYF.

Only a few counts were recorded for this clonotype. This is likely a read error, given that the CDR3 carries no conserved phenylalanine or tryptophan at its end. The J gene is TRBJ1-1, the V gene TRBV25-1; D is unresolved. This CDR3 has 13 amino acids. Trimming took off 2 bases at V and 4 bases at J, with 8 bases between the two ends. The V gene's germline CDR1 is MGHDK and CDR2 SYGVNS. CDR3 protein: CASSEPGSTEAFL. The CDR3 nucleotides read TGTGCCAGCAGTGAACCGGGTAGCACTGAAGCTTTCCTT.

The V gene is TRBV6-2 or TRBV6-3, the J gene TRBJ1-2; 8 bases fit TRBD1. The germline gives CDR1 MNHEY, CDR2 SVGEGT. V was pared by 7 bases and J by 8 bases, with 9 bases of the junction left unmatched. The CDR3 totals 13 residues. The CDR3 DNA reads TGTGCCAGCACCAGGGGGCAGGTAGAAGGCTACACCTTC. Its protein product is CASTRGQVEGYTF.

For this clonotype: This sequence may be a read error, since a much larger clone differs from it by one base. The V and J genes are TRBV6-5 and TRBJ1-5; D gene ambiguous. CDR1 is MNHEY and CDR2 is SVGAGI in the germline V gene. The CDR3 extends over 20 amino acids. CDR3 in amino acids: CAGSYVWDNNEGYSNQPQHF. DNA for the CDR3: TGTGCCGGCAGTTACGTGTGGGATAACAATGAAGGATATAGCAATCAGCCCCAGCATTTT.

The CDR3 DNA reads as TGTGCCACCAACACGGGACTAAGCACAGATACGCAGTATTTT. Translating it yields CATNTGLSTDTQYF. V and J are TRBV24-1 and TRBJ2-3, with 7 bases lining up with TRBD2. The V gene end was trimmed by 8 bases and the J gene end by 0 bases; junction bases not matched to a gene: 4. CDR3 size: 14 residues. Germline assignment: CDR1 KGHDR and CDR2 SFDVKD.

This chain connects TRBV4-1 to TRBJ2-7; D not resolved. The CDR3 loop spans 13 amino acids. Looked up from germline, CDR1 is MGHRA and CDR2 is YSYEKL. V was clipped by 4 bases and J by 3 bases, with 10 bases between them. CDR3 loop: CASSRTRSYEQYF. Here the CDR3 DNA reads TGCGCCAGCAGCCGAACCAGGAGCTACGAGCAGTACTTC.

This clonotype was recorded once. This chain connects TRBV4-1 to TRBJ2-7; 12 bases line up with TRBD1. CDR3 length: 16 amino acids. The V gene end was trimmed by 0 bases and the J gene end by 5 bases; junction bases not matched to a gene: 5. CDR1 MGHRA and CDR2 YSYEKL come from the germline V gene. The CDR3 DNA follows: TGCGCCAGCAGCCAAGATCCTGGGACAGGGGGCAACGAGCAGTACTTC. Protein sequence: CASSQDPGTGGNEQYF.

This clonotype was found many times. The chain recombines TRBV12-3 or TRBV12-4 with TRBJ1-5, with D maybe TRBD1 (6 bases). The CDR3 has 16 residues. Trimming cost V 6 bases and J 6 bases, with 21 bases left between them. CDR3 residues: CASSRGGQVLPQPQHF. As DNA, the CDR3 is TGTGCCAGCAGCCGTGGGGGGCAGGTACTCCCTCAGCCCCAGCATTTT.

In nucleotides, the CDR3 is TGTGCCAGCAGCTTAGTTCTCGCAGATACGCAGTATTTT. This gives the protein CASSLVLADTQYF. The chain is built from TRBV7-9 and TRBJ2-3; no definite D call. Germline assignment: CDR1 SEHNR and CDR2 FQNEAQ (reference sequence). The ends were cut back, 1 base at V and 4 bases at J, with 6 bases in the middle. This CDR3 has 13 amino acids. The entire variable domain, with the rest obtained from reference TRBV7-9 and TRBJ2-3, is as follows: DTGVSQNPRHKITKRGQNVTFRCDPISEHNRLYWYRQTLGQGPEFLTYFQNEAQLEKSRLLSDRFSAERPKGSFSTLEIQRTEQGDSAMYLCASSLVLADTQYFGPGTRLTVL.

The sample holds many counts of this clonotype. The V call is TRBV20-1, the J call TRBJ1-5; D gene uncertain. V was clipped by 6 bases and J by 0 bases, with 12 bases between them. Germline V gene sequence: CDR1 DFQATT, CDR2 SNEGSKA (reference sequence). The length of the CDR3 is 14 residues. CDR3 sequence reads: CSAPRRYSNQPQHF. The CDR3 nucleotides are TGCAGTGCCCCTCGTCGGTATAGCAATCAGCCCCAGCATTTT.

The chain combines TRBV6-1 with TRBJ2-2, with 8 nucleotides matching TRBD2. Germline V gene sequence: CDR1 MNHNS, CDR2 SASEGT. V lost 2 bases to trimming and J lost 9 bases; unmatched junction nucleotides: 2. This CDR3 has 13 residues. The CDR3 loop reads CASSERGGWELFF. CDR3 in DNA: TGTGCCAGCAGTGAACGGGGGGGGTGGGAGCTGTTTTTT.

This clonotype was detected only a few times. The chain couples TRBV18 to TRBJ2-5; TRBD1 matches at 9 bases. V gave up 1 base and J gave up 5 bases; unmatched junction bases: 5. The germline gives CDR1 KGHSH, CDR2 LQKENI. The CDR3 is made up of 15 amino acids. This chain's CDR3 is CASSPRYRGQETQYF. The CDR3 DNA is TGTGCCAGCTCACCACGTTACAGGGGGCAGGAGACCCAGTACTTC.